This paragraph reports one T cell receptor beta chain. Its target antigen remains unknown. No qualities accompany the bases; no much larger clone lies one base away. The data were taken from a study of cytomegalovirus exposure and HLA in healthy donors (TCRdb year 2017). Turning to the overall study: An earlier analysis of 587 of the donors reported more than 250 Gb of sequence data and 117 million unique TCR beta sequences from about 200 million T cells. An early release covering 550 to 700 HLA-typed donors comprised around 300 gigabases of sequencing data and around 85 million unique TCR sequences. The genetic ancestry cluster associated with self-reported Caucasian donors included 81% of the roughly 380 genotyped donors. The study aimed to test whether signatures of past pathogen exposure could be identified by cataloging public T cell receptors. The study used immunosequencing to profile the T cell repertoires of 600 to 850 subjects and linked those repertoires to cytomegalovirus serostatus. Besides the first cohort of under 700 subjects, a separate validation cohort made up of 95 to 150 different subjects was used. To predict cytomegalovirus infection status, the study brought together high-throughput TCR immunosequencing, statistical association of individual TCRs with disease status, and machine learning. To study patterns of TCR occurrence, a later analysis re-analyzed previously published TCR beta repertoires from around 670 donors and added high-resolution HLA genotyping. Rather than using new phenotypic data, the later analysis identified candidate immune exposures from TCR beta sequences and from how often those sequences occurred across donors. To decide whether each TCR beta V gene segment behaved as functional or pseudogenic, an earlier analysis of some 570 of the donors relied on high-throughput TCR beta sequencing. Donor age, sex, ethnicity and CMV serostatus were compiled together with the repertoire data. A later genetic analysis took genome-wide SNP genotypes for 398 of the 666 donors and used that subset as a discovery cohort. All discovery cohort repertoires had been generated using a single sequencing platform. Class I and class II HLA loci were covered by the typing at four-digit resolution. The number of typed donors differed by locus: roughly 629-630 for A, B, C, DRB1 and DQB1; some 540 for DQA1; 606 for DPA1; and about 470 for DPB1. Roughly five DR-DQ haplotypes were handled as single units for association and clustering, since linkage in the cohort was strong. Among 398 genotyped donors of the cohort, an average of around 240,000 unique TCR beta nucleotide sequences were sequenced per donor, around 20% of them non-productive.

The cohort was made up of 500 to 800 healthy bone marrow donors. All cohort members were sampled while nominally healthy, although unrecorded immune exposures were likely present. The donor was CMV seronegative and was included in the group of a few hundred seronegative cohort members. A peripheral blood sample was provided by each donor, and peripheral blood mononuclear cells were used for TCR beta sequencing. Genomic DNA extraction from the blood cell samples was performed with the Qiagen DNeasy Blood Extraction Kit. Libraries came from the immunoSEQ multiplex PCR assay. A mixture of 60 forward primers for TCR Vbeta segments and 13 reverse primers for TCR Jbeta segments was used in the multiplex PCR. The CDR3 region of rearranged TCR beta genes was amplified from genomic DNA with a multiplex PCR assay. On the Illumina HiSeq System, the amplified TCR beta libraries were sequenced as 87-base-pair reads. On the study's bioinformatics: Across the 640 or so repertoires, a later analysis counted tens of millions of unique TCR beta chains, 9 million to 14 million of which were shared by at least two donors. Raw reads were error-corrected and collapsed into unique sequences by a nearest-neighbor algorithm in which closely related sequences were merged to remove PCR and sequencing errors. CDR3 sequences were aligned to IMGT reference sequences to assign V, D and J gene segments. Each retained sequence needed at least a six-nucleotide match to both a V gene segment and a J gene segment. Rearrangements were classified as productive when the CDR3 lacked stop codons and remained in frame with V and J, and all other rearrangements were classified as non-productive. Following IMGT convention, CDR3 was defined as the stretch from the second conserved V-encoded cysteine to the conserved J-encoded phenylalanine. In an earlier analysis of roughly 610 of the donors, sequences lacking an unambiguous match to a single V gene segment were excluded. An earlier analysis of roughly 590 of the donors called V segments functional above 56.7% productive rearrangements and segregating when the between-donor standard deviation exceeded 5%. A statistical classification framework was developed to diagnose cytomegalovirus status using the catalog of TCR beta chain sequences. In a later analysis, TCR nucleotide sequences were compared against IMGT/GENE-DB human TR gene sequences so that V and J genes could be assigned. Using the TCRdist pipeline, a later analysis assigned CDR3 sequences along with most-parsimonious VDJ recombination scenarios. In a later analysis, each TCR beta chain was defined by its CDR3 amino acid sequence together with its V-gene family, and reads without a unique V-gene family were excluded. A later analysis removed several hundred highly shared, low-generation-probability nucleotide sequences to deal with suspected cross-contamination and a sequencing artifact. A later analysis calculated a clonal expansion index for each public chain from normalized within-repertoire ranks of inferred template counts. Generation probabilities in a later analysis came from a VDJ recombination model fitted to out-of-frame rearrangements, and those results were checked against IGoR. A later analysis scored TCR-TCR, TCR-HLA and TCR-CMV co-occurrence with hypergeometric tests, applying a repertoire-size bias correction to TCR pairs. False discovery rates were estimated in a later analysis by permuting HLA or CMV assignments 20 times. In a later analysis, co-occurring TCRs were grouped with DBSCAN, and TCRdist sequence similarity was added when clustering was performed within HLA-allele-positive subsets. Repertoires with fewer than 30,000 or more than 120,000 public chains were left out of co-occurrence clustering, as were about 5 repertoires with anomalous nucleotide sharing. TCRdb stores this immuneACCESS table with in-frame sequences only. Part of the clones is absent; in the studies checked, under half of the shortfall reflects unresolved V genes, and no reason is known for the rest. The DNA gave D and trimming, while V, J and clone size come from that table. The sample table contains roughly 100,000 clones; only one count was recorded for approximately 80% of them. About 5.3% of the sample comes from the top ten.

The CDR3 has 18 amino acids, counting the end cysteine and phenylalanine. Solely the CDR3 DNA is kept, with 54 bases framed from the first base. The junction shows trimming of 0 bases on V and 7 bases on J, and the gene matches do not reach 12 bases of it. The germline V gene supplies CDR1 LGHNA and CDR2 YNFKEQ. Summary of the overall study and its limitations: In an earlier analysis of 587 of the donors, most TCR beta V segments were observed in productive rearrangements about 90% or about 30% of the time, broadly matching IMGT annotations. In a later analysis, TCR association rates were found to vary across HLA loci, with the most associated TCRs seen for DRB1 alleles and the fewest for HLA-C alleles. Across donors, most TCR sequences were observed very rarely, whereas some public TCRs were present in many individuals. In a later analysis, several top co-occurrence clusters were reported to appear linked to parvovirus B19, influenza, CMV and Epstein-Barr virus. In both the original and validation cohorts, the classifier was reported to diagnose cytomegalovirus status with high specificity and sensitivity. The 87-base-pair reads could not distinguish some IMGT-functional V segments, including TRBV6-2 and TRBV6-3, so those segments were excluded. Linkage disequilibrium might explain the correlated functional status among segregating V segments, but an unknown experimental factor could not be excluded. A total of fewer than 200 TCR beta chains were listed by the study as associated with cytomegalovirus. A few of the identified cytomegalovirus-associated TCR beta chains were confirmed in vitro to be specific for cytomegalovirus antigens. HLA typing was unavailable for some donors at each locus, so association tests used only the typed subset. A cluster of highly shared sequence variants was judged likely to represent a technical artifact of the sequencing pipeline. In a later analysis, HLA-associated TCR beta chains were found to be more clonally expanded and to have lower generation probabilities than equally common non-associated chains. In a later genetic analysis, fewer N-insertions in productive TCRs were reported among donors in an Asian-associated ancestry cluster than the approximately 710-donor mean. The presence/absence analyses assumed that sequencing depth was roughly uniform across donors, and that assumption may not be true. For the cohort, immune exposure information was limited to CMV serostatus. A further reported finding was that TCR beta sequences accurately predicted the HLA-A and HLA-B alleles for most subjects in the first cohort. Strong co-occurrence of HLA alleles, especially DR and DQ, made assigning TCR associations to individual alleles difficult. The authors suggested that the approach could potentially be generalized to other disease states and immunological phenotypes. Some 15 rarely observed V segments, including chromosome 9 orphons, were excluded from the earlier analysis of some 590 of the donors because counts were too low. In a later genetic analysis, a missense DCLRE1C variant was associated with V-gene and J-gene trimming of TCR beta chains, and the association was replicated in an independent cohort. A later analysis associated 16,951 TCR beta sequences with specific HLA alleles at a false discovery rate of 0.05. Most CMV-associated TCR beta chains appeared to be HLA-restricted in a later analysis, and the HLA associations seemed to be driven largely by CMV exposure. In this cohort, only TCR beta chains were sequenced, and detectable features were limited by the absence of alpha or paired-chain data.

This TCR was recovered from a male donor in good health and CMV-seronegative. The sequence joins TRBV4-2 to TRBJ2-2, with 9 middle bases fitting TRBD2. Sequences were obtained from PBMCs. DNA sequence: TGTGCCAGCAGCCAAGACGGGCGGAGGACTAGCGACAGCGGGGAGCTGTTTTTT. It codes for CASSQDGRRTSDSGELFF.